This T cell receptor (beta chain) was captured by sequencing in a study of T cells in Graves' hyperthyroidism and ophthalmopathy. TCR beta CDR3 region amplification was performed from RNA transcripts. The HTBI primer set served for first-round RT-PCR of the TCR CDR3. MiXCR, applied by TCRdb to the multiplex PCR reads, yields one record per CDR3 protein. In the table there are about 300,000 distinct CDR3 sequences, 15% to 20% of which are singletons. This CDR3 contains 12 residues. V was shortened by 3 bases and J by 6 bases, with 6 bases between the two germline ends. From germline, CDR1 is KGHSH and CDR2 LQKENI. This clonotype came up many times. What it binds is unknown. When ophthalmopathy did not progress within 18 months, Graves' hyperthyroidism was considered stable. Exclusion of patients followed from uncontrolled infection, other autoimmune disease, pregnancy or lactation. Broader study findings: Most clonotypes expanded in the thyroid (above 0.001) were also present in blood.

The sample consisted of blood. The TCR originated in a man aged 25 to 40 with Graves' hyperthyroidism. The chain is built from TRBV18 and TRBJ2-1; D unclear. The CDR3 sequence: CASSPVLNEQFF. The DNA of the CDR3 is TGTGCCAGCTCACCTGTTCTCAATGAGCAGTTCTTC.